This TCR beta chain was sequenced for a study of post-analysis software for immune sequencing data. Study findings and constraints: The study found significantly lower normalized Chao1 diversity in multiple sclerosis patients than in controls. Strong same-batch co-clustering of samples appeared with F measure clustering. Among 5 or 6 TRBV segments more frequent in patients than controls were TRBV5-6, TRBV5-1 and TRBV20-1.

CDR1 and CDR2 from the germline V gene are SGDLS and YYNGEE. CDR3 size: 10 residues. V was trimmed by 3 bases and J by 8 bases, leaving 5 bases between them. Built from TCR beta cDNA, the libraries had unique molecular identifiers in them. A population of about 0.9 to 10 million T cells gave rise to approximately 500,000 cDNA molecules. TCRdb fed the PCR reads into MiXCR, producing one record per CDR3 protein. The table lists 350,000 to 500,000 distinct CDR3 sequences, approximately 37% of them singletons. In regard to this clonotype: Its target is not known.

This clonotype was sampled from a girl aged 2-10 years with multiple sclerosis. This rearrangement joins TRBV9 to TRBJ1-2; D gene unclear. Sequencing used blood. CDR3 residues: CASSGRGYTF. The CDR3 nucleotides read TGTGCCAGCAGCGGCCGGGGCTACACCTTC.